This paragraph reports one TCR beta chain. TCRdb analysed the PCR reads with MiXCR anew, one entry per CDR3 protein. The sample includes about 10,000 distinct CDR3 sequences, roughly three fifths of them seen just once. This CDR3 spans 19 amino acids. Germline loops: CDR1 SGHTA, CDR2 FQGNSA. V lost 1 base, J lost 0 bases, and 20 bases lay in between. The data stem from a study of tumor-infiltrating lymphocytes in oesophageal squamous cell carcinoma. The clonotype originates from a male donor with esophageal squamous cell carcinoma. Sequenced material: esophageal tumor tissue. V usage is TRBV7-2 and J usage is TRBJ2-3; D is perhaps TRBD2 (5 bases). CDR3: CASSLVRTSRTPSTDTQYF. As DNA, the CDR3 is TGTGCCAGCAGCTTAGTCCGGACTTCCCGCACCCCTAGCACAGATACGCAGTATTTT.